The 26 T cell receptor beta chains listed next were all sequenced from one sample in a study of a mutant IDH1 vaccine in newly diagnosed glioma. Regarding time point: week 5, during vaccination. Each vaccine dose was 300 ug of mutant IDH1 20-mer peptide, with topical imiquimod. These receptors' antigens are unknown. Generated by immunoSEQ multiplex PCR, the TCRdb table keeps only in-frame clones and is missing some. The repertoire includes about 38,000 clones, about 84% of them detected once, and less than 6.5% sits in the top ten. The sample was PBMCs, taken from a glioma patient whose treatment included an IDH1 peptide vaccine. These receptors were collected from a man in his forties with glioma.

The chain has TRBV2 and TRBJ1-5; 8 bases align to TRBD1. This CDR3 is 14 amino acids long. V was clipped by 4 bases and J by 1 base; unmatched bases: 0. Germline V lookup: CDR1 SNHLY, CDR2 FYNNEI. The CDR3 is CASSGTGSNQPQHF. As DNA, the CDR3 is TGTGCCAGCAGTGGGACAGGGAGCAATCAGCCCCAGCATTTT.

The rearrangement uses TRBV29-1 and TRBJ2-1, with D tentatively TRBD1 or TRBD2 (6 bases each). Trimming removed 3 bases at V and 6 bases at J, with 9 bases between. The CDR3 consists of 12 residues. Germline-derived CDR1 and CDR2 are SQVTM and ANQGSEA. The CDR3: CSVEGGPNEQFF. Here the CDR3 DNA reads TGCAGCGTTGAGGGGGGCCCCAATGAGCAGTTCTTC.

This rearrangement joins TRBV19 to TRBJ2-3; 10 bases align to TRBD2. Germline V gene sequence: CDR1 LNHDA, CDR2 SQIVND (reference sequence). With V trimmed by 5 bases and J by 6 bases, 2 bases remained unmatched. CDR3 length equals 13 residues. CDR3 loop: CASSLGLADTQYF. The DNA for the CDR3 is TGTGCCAGTAGTCTGGGACTAGCGGATACGCAGTATTTT.

CDR3 nucleotides: TGTGCCAGCACTAGGGACGGATACAATCAGCCCCAGCATTTT. Its translation: CASTRDGYNQPQHF. This rearrangement joins TRBV2 to TRBJ1-5; D is possibly TRBD1 (5 bases). CDR1 and CDR2 (germline): SNHLY, FYNNEI. CDR3 size: 14 residues. V shed 7 bases and J shed 3 bases, with 13 bases lying between them. Together with reference TRBV2 and TRBJ1-5, the CDR3 gives the full variable domain: EPEVTQTPSHQVTQMGQEVILRCVPISNHLYFYWYRQILGQKVEFLVSFYNNEISEKSEIFDDQFSVERPDGSNFTLKIRSTKLEDSAMYFCASTRDGYNQPQHFGDGTRLSIL.

The chain combines TRBV5-6 with TRBJ2-2, with 7 bases identical to TRBD2. The germline gives CDR1 SGHDT, CDR2 YYEEEE. V shed 3 bases, J shed 4 bases, and the junction held 9 bases outside the gene matches. This CDR3 region has 16 residues. CDR3 DNA sequence: TGTGCCAGCAGCTCCACCGGGAGGTCCACCACCGGGGAGCTGTTTTTT. It specifies CASSSTGRSTTGELFF.

The rearrangement joins TRBV6-4 to TRBJ2-2; a possible D gene is TRBD2 (5 bases). Germline assignment: CDR1 MRHNA and CDR2 SNTAGT. The V and J ends lost 6 bases and 2 bases respectively, with 10 bases between them. The CDR3 has 14 residues. For the CDR3, the DNA is TGTGCCAGCAGCGACGGGGAAAACACCGGGGAGCTGTTTTTT. Translation: CASSDGENTGELFF.

The gene calls are TRBV29-1 and TRBJ2-3; TRBD1 matches 10 bases. Losses at the gene ends were 7 bases for V and 4 bases for J; bases not matched to a gene: 5. The CDR3 covers 13 residues. Germline CDR1 reads SQVTM; CDR2 reads ANQGSEA. CDR3 protein: CSATGGSADTQYF. CDR3 coding DNA: TGCAGCGCGACAGGGGGCAGCGCAGATACGCAGTATTTT.

The rearrangement joins TRBV2 to TRBJ2-2, with D tentatively TRBD1 or TRBD2 (6 bases each). V was clipped by 8 bases and J by 4 bases, with 17 bases between them. This CDR3 has 15 amino acids. The V gene's germline CDR1 is SNHLY and CDR2 FYNNEI. The CDR3 DNA is TGTGCCAGCCTTAAGGGGGGTCGAGGCACCGGGGAGCTGTTTTTT. The encoded protein is CASLKGGRGTGELFF.

The chain uses TRBV7-9 and TRBJ1-3, with unresolved D. The V end was cut by 5 bases, the J end by 9 bases, with 20 bases between. Germline lookup yields CDR1 SEHNR and CDR2 FQNEAQ (reference sequence). This CDR3 has 15 amino acids. CDR3 in amino acids: CASSPISDRGRTIYF. CDR3 sequence (DNA): TGTGCCAGCAGCCCCATTTCGGACCGTGGGCGCACCATATATTTT.

The rearrangement uses TRBV5-1 and TRBJ2-2; possible D gene TRBD1, 5 bases. The CDR3 is made up of 16 amino acids. Germline assignment: CDR1 SGHRS and CDR2 YFSETQ. V lost 3 bases and J 4 bases, leaving 16 bases between the germline ends. CDR3 bases: TGCGCCAGCAGCTCCGATACAGGAACCACCACCGGGGAGCTGTTTTTT. Its protein is CASSSDTGTTTGELFF. Drawing the rest from reference TRBV5-1 and TRBJ2-2, the complete variable domain is KAGVTQTPRYLIKTRGQQVTLSCSPISGHRSVSWYQQTPGQGLQFLFEYFSETQRNKGNFPGRFSGRQFSNSRSEMNVSTLELGDSALYLCASSSDTGTTTGELFFGEGSRLTVL.

The DNA for the CDR3 is TGTGCCTGGAGTCTAATGGGGAAAGGTGAGCAGTTCTTC. Encoded protein: CAWSLMGKGEQFF. The chain joins TRBV30 to TRBJ2-1; D is uncertain. With 2 bases removed from V and 9 bases from J, the gap between germline ends came to 14 bases. Per the germline V gene, CDR1 is GTSNPN and CDR2 is SVGIG (reference sequence). This CDR3 comprises 13 residues.

V gene TRBV5-1 combines with J gene TRBJ2-7, with 9 bases identical to TRBD1. The ends lost 3 bases at V and 0 bases at J; junction bases unmatched: 1. The CDR3 runs to 14 residues. Germline lookup yields CDR1 SGHRS and CDR2 YFSETQ. CDR3 in DNA: TGCGCCAGCAGCTGGGACAGGGCCTCCTACGAGCAGTACTTC. Protein product: CASSWDRASYEQYF.

This rearrangement joins TRBV2 to TRBJ2-5, with 9 positions matching TRBD2. Germline loops: CDR1 SNHLY, CDR2 FYNNEI. Trimming at V came to 6 bases and at J to 4 bases, leaving 9 bases not matched to a gene. This CDR3 is built from 15 residues. In nucleotides, the CDR3 is TGTGCCAGCAGGGAGCGGGGGGCAGGAGGAGAGACCCAGTACTTC. This gives the protein CASRERGAGGETQYF.

The rearrangement joins TRBV5-4 to TRBJ1-1; no firm D call. The V and J ends lost 4 bases and 2 bases respectively, with 15 bases between them. Germline CDR1 and CDR2: SGHNT and YYREEE (reference sequence). The CDR3 totals 15 residues. CDR3 nucleotides: TGTGCCAGCAGCCCCAATTCAGGCAGTAACACTGAAGCTTTCTTT. This sequence encodes CASSPNSGSNTEAFF.

The sample holds a few counts of this clone. The chain joins TRBV27 to TRBJ2-7; TRBD2 matches at 8 bases. The CDR3 has 15 amino acids. J gave up 0 bases and V 2 bases, and 3 bases lay outside the gene matches. Germline assignment: CDR1 MNHEY and CDR2 SMNVEV (reference sequence). CDR3 coding DNA: TGTGCCAGCAGTTTAGGGCTAGCGGGCTCCTACGAGCAGTACTTC. Residues: CASSLGLAGSYEQYF.

This clone was observed a single time. This chain links TRBV2 with TRBJ2-5; 10 positions match TRBD2. CDR3 length: 18 amino acids. CDR1 and CDR2 (germline): SNHLY, FYNNEI. V trimming: 0 bases; J trimming: 2 bases; junction bases outside the gene matches: 9. CDR3 sequence reads: CASSEALHSGGRQETQYF. CDR3 bases: TGTGCCAGCAGTGAAGCGCTCCATAGCGGGGGGAGACAAGAGACCCAGTACTTC. Complete variable domain (other parts from reference TRBV2 and TRBJ2-5): EPEVTQTPSHQVTQMGQEVILRCVPISNHLYFYWYRQILGQKVEFLVSFYNNEISEKSEIFDDQFSVERPDGSNFTLKIRSTKLEDSAMYFCASSEALHSGGRQETQYFGPGTRLLVL.

The chain recombines TRBV30 with TRBJ2-7; 9 nucleotides line up with TRBD2. With V trimmed by 3 bases and J by 6 bases, 9 bases remained unmatched. Looked up from germline, CDR1 is GTSNPN and CDR2 is SVGIG (reference sequence). The CDR3 consists of 14 residues. Here the CDR3 reads CAWRPDSGGSEQYF. The CDR3 nucleotides read TGTGCCTGGAGGCCGGATAGCGGGGGCTCCGAGCAGTACTTC.

This clone was seen just once. The J gene is TRBJ2-5, the V gene TRBV7-9; possibly TRBD1 for D (5 bases). Deletions cut 5 bases from V and 5 bases from J, with 15 bases between. The germline gives CDR1 SEHNR, CDR2 FQNEAQ (reference sequence). The CDR3 consists of 14 residues. This chain's CDR3 is CASSPSGFGETQYF. The CDR3, as DNA: TGTGCCAGCAGCCCTTCAGGGTTCGGGGAGACCCAGTACTTC.

This clone was detected only a few times. The gene calls are TRBV19 and TRBJ1-5, with no clear D. Per the germline V gene, CDR1 is LNHDA and CDR2 is SQIVND (reference sequence). This CDR3 spans 13 amino acids. Trimming stripped 5 bases from V and 6 bases from J, with 11 bases between. For the CDR3, the DNA is TGTGCCAGTAGTCTTTTGGGAAGTCAGCCCCAGCATTTT. Amino acids: CASSLLGSQPQHF.

The chain carries TRBV7-3 and TRBJ1-2; 7 nucleotides line up with TRBD1. V shed 6 bases and J 5 bases; nucleotides not matched to a gene: 6. CDR1 SGHTA and CDR2 FQGTGA come from the germline V gene. CDR3 length equals 13 residues. CDR3 sequence: CASSPQGGYGYTF. The CDR3 DNA follows: TGTGCCAGCAGTCCTCAGGGGGGGTATGGCTACACCTTC.

This clone appeared a few times. J is TRBJ2-2 and V is TRBV7-9; TRBD1 is a possible D gene (6 bases). V was shortened by 9 bases and J by 1 base, with 9 bases between the two germline ends. The CDR3 covers 13 residues. Germline V gene sequence: CDR1 SEHNR, CDR2 FQNEAQ (reference sequence). The CDR3 protein is CASTGRNTGELFF. CDR3 DNA: TGTGCCAGTACAGGGCGGAACACCGGGGAGCTGTTTTTT.

The chain couples TRBV7-2 to TRBJ1-2; D perhaps matches TRBD1 (5 bases). Trimming removed 0 bases from V and 8 bases from J, with 16 bases in between. The CDR3 has 15 amino acids. Germline-derived CDR1 and CDR2 are SGHTA and FQGNSA. In DNA, the CDR3 is TGTGCCAGCAGCTTAGCAGGCGGCAGGGAGGGCGGCTACACCTTC. Its translation: CASSLAGGREGGYTF.

The CDR3 DNA reads TGTGCCAGCAGGGCCAGGGGGCTCGGACCTGAAGCTTTCTTT. Amino acid sequence: CASRARGLGPEAFF. The genes are TRBV6-5 and TRBJ1-1, with 8 bases fitting TRBD1. The CDR3 totals 14 residues. Germline V gene data show CDR1 as MNHEY and CDR2 as SVGAGI. After removal of 6 bases from V and 6 bases from J, the junction contained 9 bases not matched to a gene.

This clone showed up just once. J is TRBJ2-7 and V is TRBV7-6; the D call may be TRBD1 or TRBD2 (5 bases each). The V end was cut by 0 bases, the J end by 2 bases, with 23 bases between. CDR1 is SGHVS, CDR2 FNYEAQ, per germline. The CDR3 is made up of 19 amino acids. CDR3 in amino acids: CASSLAPKSRDVRAYEQYF. The DNA for the CDR3 is TGTGCCAGCAGCTTAGCCCCCAAGTCCAGGGACGTCCGGGCCTACGAGCAGTACTTC.

The gene calls are TRBV7-9 and TRBJ2-7, with 10 bases fitting TRBD1. With 0 bases clipped from V and 1 base from J, the junction kept 3 bases outside the gene matches. The germline V gene has CDR1 SEHNR and CDR2 FQNEAQ (reference sequence). CDR3 size: 16 residues. CDR3 coding DNA: TGTGCCAGCAGCTTAGCGACAGGGGGCAGGTCCTACGAGCAGTACTTC. This encodes CASSLATGGRSYEQYF.

This chain joins TRBV11-2 and TRBJ2-1; D is unclear. The CDR3 covers 14 residues. Trimming left V 0 bases short and J 4 bases short, with 7 bases between. Germline values: CDR1 SGHAT, CDR2 FQNNGV. The CDR3 sequence: CASSLDRIYNEQFF. The CDR3 nucleotides read TGTGCCAGCAGCTTAGATCGAATTTACAATGAGCAGTTCTTC.